In its sample, the clone carrying this T cell receptor beta chain was seen a few times. The CDR3 has 13 amino acids. Trimming removed 5 bases at V and 4 bases at J, with 12 bases between. From germline, CDR1 is SGHVS and CDR2 FQNEAQ. It was cDNA, reverse transcribed from extracted RNA, that served as the sequencing template. Clones were read by immunoSEQ multiplex PCR, and TCRdb kept only the in-frame ones, dropping some. The sample consists of some 200,000 clones, roughly two fifths of them appearing once. As for treatment: oral pan-JAK inhibitor, 5-10 mg twice daily. The data belong to a study of CD8+ T cells in alopecia areata.

The V gene is TRBV7-8, the J gene TRBJ2-7, with D possibly being TRBD2 (5 bases). This receptor was taken from a human donor with alopecia areata. The sample in question was CD4+ T cells sorted from blood, obtained around week 36, from a patient treated with tofacitinib. For the CDR3, the DNA is TGTGCCAGCAGCCTCCCAGGCGGGTACGAGCAGTACTTC. Its protein is CASSLPGGYEQYF.